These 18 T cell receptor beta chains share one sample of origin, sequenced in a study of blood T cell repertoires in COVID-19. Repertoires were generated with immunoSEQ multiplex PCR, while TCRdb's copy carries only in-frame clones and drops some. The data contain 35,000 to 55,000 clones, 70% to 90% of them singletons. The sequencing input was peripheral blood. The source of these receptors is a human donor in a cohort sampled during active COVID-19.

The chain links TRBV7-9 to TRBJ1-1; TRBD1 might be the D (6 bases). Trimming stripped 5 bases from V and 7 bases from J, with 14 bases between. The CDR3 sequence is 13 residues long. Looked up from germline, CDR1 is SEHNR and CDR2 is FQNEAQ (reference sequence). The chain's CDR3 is CASSPAGAIEAFF. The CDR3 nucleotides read TGTGCCAGCAGCCCTGCGGGGGCGATTGAAGCTTTCTTT.

The CDR3, as DNA: TGTGCCAGCATAGTAGGGACAGGGGGCTACGAGCAGTACTTC. This codes for CASIVGTGGYEQYF. V and J are TRBV6-5 and TRBJ2-7, with 11 bases matching TRBD1. With 7 bases clipped from V and 3 bases from J, the junction kept 5 bases outside the gene matches. CDR1 is MNHEY and CDR2 is SVGAGI in the germline V gene. The CDR3 sequence is 14 residues long.

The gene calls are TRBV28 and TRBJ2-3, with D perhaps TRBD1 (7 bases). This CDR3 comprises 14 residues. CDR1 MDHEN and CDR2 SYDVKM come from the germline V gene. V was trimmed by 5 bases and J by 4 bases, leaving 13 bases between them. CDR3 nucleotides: TGTGCCAGCAGTCCCCAGGGGGGCGCAGATACGCAGTATTTT. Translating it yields CASSPQGGADTQYF.

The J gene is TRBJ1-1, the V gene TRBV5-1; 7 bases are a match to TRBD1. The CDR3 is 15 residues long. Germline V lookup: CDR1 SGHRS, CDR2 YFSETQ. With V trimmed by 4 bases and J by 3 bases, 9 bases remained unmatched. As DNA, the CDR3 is TGCGCCAGCAGCGCGGGACAGCTGTTGGACACTGAAGCTTTCTTT. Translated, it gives CASSAGQLLDTEAFF.

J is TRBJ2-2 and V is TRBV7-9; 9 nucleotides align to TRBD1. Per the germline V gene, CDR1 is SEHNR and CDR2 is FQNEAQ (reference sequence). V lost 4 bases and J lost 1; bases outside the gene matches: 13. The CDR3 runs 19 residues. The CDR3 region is CASSSQGGTGKWNTGELFF. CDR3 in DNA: TGTGCCAGCAGCTCCCAGGGGGGGACAGGGAAGTGGAACACCGGGGAGCTGTTTTTT.

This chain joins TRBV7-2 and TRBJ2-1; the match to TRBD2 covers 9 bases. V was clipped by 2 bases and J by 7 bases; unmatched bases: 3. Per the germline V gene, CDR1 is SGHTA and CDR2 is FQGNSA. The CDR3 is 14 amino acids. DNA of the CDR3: TGTGCCAGCAGCTTAAGCGGGAGGATGAATGAGCAGTTCTTC. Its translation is CASSLSGRMNEQFF. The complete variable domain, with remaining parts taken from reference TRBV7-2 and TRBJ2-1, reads GAGVSQSPSNKVTEKGKDVELRCDPISGHTALYWYRQSLGQGLEFLIYFQGNSAPDKSGLPSDRFSAERTGGSVSTLTIQRTQQEDSAVYLCASSLSGRMNEQFFGPGTRLTVL.

The CDR3 reads CASTSRDRTPEAFF. CDR3 DNA sequence: TGTGCCAGCACCAGCCGGGACAGGACCCCTGAAGCTTTCTTT. This sequence joins TRBV6-6 and TRBJ1-1, with 8 bases identical to TRBD1. This CDR3 spans 14 amino acids. Germline V gene data show CDR1 as MNHNY and CDR2 as SVGAGI (reference sequence). The V and J ends lost 7 bases and 6 bases, in that order; junction bases with no gene match: 10.

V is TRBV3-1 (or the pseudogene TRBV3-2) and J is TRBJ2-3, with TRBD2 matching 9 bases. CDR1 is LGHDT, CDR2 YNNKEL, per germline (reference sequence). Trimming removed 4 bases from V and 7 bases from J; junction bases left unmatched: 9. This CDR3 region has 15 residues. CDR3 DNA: TGTGCCAGCAGCCCAACTCGAGCGGGAGGCAATACGCAGTATTTT. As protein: CASSPTRAGGNTQYF.

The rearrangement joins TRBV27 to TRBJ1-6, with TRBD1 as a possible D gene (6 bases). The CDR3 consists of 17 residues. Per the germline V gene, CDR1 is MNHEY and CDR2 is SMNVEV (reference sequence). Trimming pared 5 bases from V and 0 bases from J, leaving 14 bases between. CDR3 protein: CASSPTTGSSYNSPLHF. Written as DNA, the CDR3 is TGTGCCAGCAGTCCCACTACAGGGAGCTCCTATAATTCACCCCTCCACTTT.

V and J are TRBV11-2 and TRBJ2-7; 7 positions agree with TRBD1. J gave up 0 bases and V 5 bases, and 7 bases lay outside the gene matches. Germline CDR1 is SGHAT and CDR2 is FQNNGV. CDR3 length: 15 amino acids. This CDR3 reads CASSPGQAISYEQYF. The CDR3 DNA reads TGTGCCAGCAGCCCCGGACAGGCGATCTCCTACGAGCAGTACTTC.

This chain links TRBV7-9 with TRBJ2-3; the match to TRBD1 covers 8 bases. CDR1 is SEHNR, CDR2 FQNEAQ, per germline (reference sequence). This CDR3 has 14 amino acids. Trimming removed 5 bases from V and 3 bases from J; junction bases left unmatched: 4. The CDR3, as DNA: TGTGCCAGCAGCCCTGGACAGGGAACAGATACGCAGTATTTT. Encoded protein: CASSPGQGTDTQYF.

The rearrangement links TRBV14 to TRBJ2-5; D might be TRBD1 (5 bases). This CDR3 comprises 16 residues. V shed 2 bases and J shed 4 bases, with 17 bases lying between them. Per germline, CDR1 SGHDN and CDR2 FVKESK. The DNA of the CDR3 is TGTGCCAGCAGCCAAAGGCAGGGATCCCTTACAGAGACCCAGTACTTC. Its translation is CASSQRQGSLTETQYF.

The CDR3 bases are TGTGCCAGCAGCCTCCGGGACAGGGGGCGAGAGACCCAGTACTTC. As protein: CASSLRDRGRETQYF. The chain links TRBV5-4 to TRBJ2-5; 12 bases are shared with TRBD1. The germline V gene encodes CDR1 SGHNT and CDR2 YYREEE (reference sequence). The CDR3 is 15 amino acids. Trimming at V came to 4 bases and at J to 4 bases, leaving 5 bases not matched to a gene.

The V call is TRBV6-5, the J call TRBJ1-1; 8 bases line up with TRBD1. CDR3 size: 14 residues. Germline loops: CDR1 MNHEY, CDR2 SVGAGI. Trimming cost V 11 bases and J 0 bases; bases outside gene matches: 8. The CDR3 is CAGKRDRMNTEAFF. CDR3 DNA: TGTGCCGGCAAAAGGGACAGGATGAACACTGAAGCTTTCTTT.

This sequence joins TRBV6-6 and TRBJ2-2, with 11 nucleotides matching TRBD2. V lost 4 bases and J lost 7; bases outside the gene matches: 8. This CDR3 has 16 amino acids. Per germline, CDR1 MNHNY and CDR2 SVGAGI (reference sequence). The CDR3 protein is CASSFLAGGQGGELFF. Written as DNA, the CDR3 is TGTGCCAGCAGTTTCTTAGCGGGGGGGCAGGGCGGGGAGCTGTTTTTT.

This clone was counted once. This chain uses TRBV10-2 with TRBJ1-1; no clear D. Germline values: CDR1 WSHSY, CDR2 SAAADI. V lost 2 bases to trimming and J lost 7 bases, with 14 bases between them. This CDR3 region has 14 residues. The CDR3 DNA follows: TGCGCCAGCAGTGAGCCAGACAAGACCCGTGAAGCTTTCTTT. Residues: CASSEPDKTREAFF.

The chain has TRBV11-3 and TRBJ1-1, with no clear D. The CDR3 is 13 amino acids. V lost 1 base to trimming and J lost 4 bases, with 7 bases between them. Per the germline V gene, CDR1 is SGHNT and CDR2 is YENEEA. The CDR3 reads CASSLGGVTEAFF. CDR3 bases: TGTGCCAGCAGCTTAGGGGGAGTCACTGAAGCTTTCTTT.

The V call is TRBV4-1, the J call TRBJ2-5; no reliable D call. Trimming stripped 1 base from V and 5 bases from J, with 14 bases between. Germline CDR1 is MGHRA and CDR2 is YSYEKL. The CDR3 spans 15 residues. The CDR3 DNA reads TGCGCCAGCAGCCAAGGTTCAGGTCGGTTGGAGACCCAGTACTTC. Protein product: CASSQGSGRLETQYF.